Listed here are 11 T cell receptor beta chains from one sample, sequenced in a study of blood T cell repertoires in COVID-19 (dated by TCRdb to 2019 to 2021). Library generation was performed with the immunoSEQ multiplex PCR assay. TCRdb's version of the immuneACCESS table is confined to in-frame rearrangements and falls short of the full clone set. An unresolved V gene accounts for under half of the shortfall where checked; the remainder is of unknown origin. The sample table shows some 76,000 clones, and around nine tenths are seen once. The top ten clones comprise just under 0.6% of the sample. Source material: peripheral blood. These TCRs come from a man between 60 and 75 years old with acute or convalescent COVID-19.

To note about this clone: The same CDR3 can be traced to other DNA sequences in this sample. The gene calls are TRBV5-1 and TRBJ2-3; D is unclear. Trimming removed 2 bases at V and 0 bases at J, with 10 bases between. The CDR3 spans 15 residues. Per the germline V gene, CDR1 is SGHRS and CDR2 is YFSETQ. The CDR3 protein is CASSLERPSTDTQYF. CDR3 nucleotides: TGCGCCAGCAGCTTAGAGCGCCCAAGCACAGATACGCAGTATTTT.

This sequence joins TRBV7-9 and TRBJ2-1, with 7 bases identical to TRBD2. Trimming removed 4 bases from V and 4 bases from J; junction bases left unmatched: 7. The germline CDR1 and CDR2 sequences are SEHNR and FQNEAQ (reference sequence). This CDR3 is 15 amino acids long. The CDR3 coding sequence is TGTGCCAGCAGCTCTTTAGCGGGCCGGTACAATGAGCAGTTCTTC. Protein product: CASSSLAGRYNEQFF.

This chain connects TRBV5-6 to TRBJ2-2, with D hard to call. The V gene's germline CDR1 is SGHDT and CDR2 YYEEEE. The CDR3 extends over 13 amino acids. The ends were cut back, 4 bases at V and 1 base at J, with 5 bases in the middle. CDR3 protein: CASSPQNTGELFF. CDR3 bases: TGTGCCAGCAGCCCACAGAACACCGGGGAGCTGTTTTTT.

This chain links TRBV9 with TRBJ1-1; no reliable D call. CDR1 and CDR2 (germline): SGDLS, YYNGEE. The CDR3 covers 15 residues. V gave up 0 bases and J gave up 0 bases, with 9 bases separating them. Written as DNA, the CDR3 is TGTGCCAGCAGCGTAGGGCAGGAAATGAACACTGAAGCTTTCTTT. This codes for CASSVGQEMNTEAFF. Full variable domain (outside the CDR3, taken from reference TRBV9 and TRBJ1-1): DSGVTQTPKHLITATGQRVTLRCSPRSGDLSVYWYQQSLDQGLQFLIQYYNGEERAKGNILERFSAQQFPDLHSELNLSSLELGDSALYFCASSVGQEMNTEAFFGQGTRLTVV.

The CDR3: CATSGNRGPQYF. The CDR3 DNA is TGTGCCACCAGTGGAAACAGGGGGCCGCAGTATTTT. The chain combines TRBV24-1 with TRBJ2-3; 9 bases map to TRBD1. Trimming at V came to 5 bases and at J to 10 bases, leaving 3 bases not matched to a gene. The germline V gene has CDR1 KGHDR and CDR2 SFDVKD. The CDR3 is 12 residues long.

The J gene is TRBJ1-5, the V gene TRBV5-1; D call uncertain. CDR3 length: 13 amino acids. The V end lost 4 bases, the J end lost 5 bases, and 10 bases lay between the germline ends. The germline V gene encodes CDR1 SGHRS and CDR2 YFSETQ. The CDR3 DNA sequence: TGCGCCAGCAGCGAACTTACCGATCAGCCCCAGCATTTT. This gives the protein CASSELTDQPQHF.

The chain recombines TRBV11-1 with TRBJ2-7; 8 bases align to TRBD1. Germline CDR1 is SGHAT and CDR2 is FQDESV (reference sequence). This CDR3 region has 14 residues. With 5 bases clipped from V and 5 bases from J, the junction kept 8 bases outside the gene matches. The CDR3 DNA follows: TGTGCCAGCAGCATAATCCAGGGGGCGAACGAGCAGTACTTC. Translated, it gives CASSIIQGANEQYF.

In this sample, this clone turned up a few times. Other DNA sequences in this sample translate to the same CDR3. The V and J genes are TRBV2 and TRBJ2-1, with 16 bases lining up with TRBD2. J gave up 8 bases and V 2 bases, and 3 bases lay outside the gene matches. The germline CDR1 and CDR2 sequences are SNHLY and FYNNEI. The CDR3 consists of 16 residues. The CDR3 region has the DNA TGTGCCAGCAGTGAACCGGGACTAGCGGGAGGGGATGAGCAGTTCTTC. This gives the protein CASSEPGLAGGDEQFF.

This chain joins TRBV10-2 and TRBJ2-4; TRBD2 agrees at 7 bases. V trimming: 6 bases; J trimming: 9 bases; junction bases outside the gene matches: 11. This CDR3 comprises 14 residues. Germline lookup yields CDR1 WSHSY and CDR2 SAAADI. This CDR3 reads CASRTGTNSGIQYF. CDR3 bases: TGCGCCAGCAGAACCGGGACTAACTCTGGCATTCAGTACTTC.

Notes on this clone: Other nucleotide sequences in the sample specify the same CDR3. The chain uses TRBV7-3 and TRBJ2-3, with 9 bases lining up with TRBD2. Germline V gives CDR1 SGHTA, CDR2 FQGTGA. The CDR3 is 15 amino acids. The ends lost 5 bases at V and 0 bases at J; junction bases unmatched: 3. The CDR3 loop reads CASSLAGGSTDTQYF. The CDR3 nucleotides are TGTGCCAGCAGCCTTGCGGGGGGGAGCACAGATACGCAGTATTTT.

The rearrangement joins TRBV6-5 to TRBJ2-1, with TRBD2 identical over 11 bases. Trimming removed 8 bases from V and 9 bases from J; junction bases left unmatched: 12. Germline V gives CDR1 MNHEY, CDR2 SVGAGI. This CDR3 has 15 residues. The CDR3 DNA is TGTGCCAGCCGGACTCGACTAGCGGGAAGGGCTGAGCAGTTCTTC. Protein product: CASRTRLAGRAEQFF.